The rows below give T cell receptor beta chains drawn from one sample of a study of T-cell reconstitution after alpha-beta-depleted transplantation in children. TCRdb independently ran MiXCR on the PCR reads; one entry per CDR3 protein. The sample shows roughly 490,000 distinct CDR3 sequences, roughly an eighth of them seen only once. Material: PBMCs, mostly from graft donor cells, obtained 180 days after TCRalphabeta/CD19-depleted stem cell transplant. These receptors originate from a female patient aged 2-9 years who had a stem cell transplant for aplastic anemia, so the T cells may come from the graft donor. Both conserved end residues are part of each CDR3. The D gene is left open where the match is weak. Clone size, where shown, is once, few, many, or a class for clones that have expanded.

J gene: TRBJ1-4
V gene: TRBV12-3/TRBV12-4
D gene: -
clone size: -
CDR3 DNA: TGTGCCCTCAGGTTTAATGAAAAACTGTTTTTT
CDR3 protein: CALRFNEKLFF

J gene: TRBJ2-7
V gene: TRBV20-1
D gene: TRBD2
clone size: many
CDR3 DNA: TGCAGTGCTAGTTCTAGCGGGGGGACCTACGAGCAGTACTTC
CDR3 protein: CSASSSGGTYEQYF

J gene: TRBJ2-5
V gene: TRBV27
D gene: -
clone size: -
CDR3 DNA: TGTGCCAGCAGTAGAAAAGCGGGACACTCGAAAGAGACCCAGTACTTC
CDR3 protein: CASSRKAGHSKETQYF

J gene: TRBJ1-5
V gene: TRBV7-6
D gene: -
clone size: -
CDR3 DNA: TGTGCCAGCAGCTTATATGGGGGGGAAAAACAGCCCCAGCATTTT
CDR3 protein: CASSLYGGEKQPQHF

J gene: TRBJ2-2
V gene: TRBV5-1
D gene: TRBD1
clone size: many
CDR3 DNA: TGCGCCAGCAGCTTACAGGGGAGTAACACCGGGGAGCTGTTTTTT
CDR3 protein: CASSLQGSNTGELFF

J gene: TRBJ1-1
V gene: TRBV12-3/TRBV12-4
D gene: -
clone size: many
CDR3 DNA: TGTGCCAGCAGTTTTAGAGGGCTGGGCACTGAAGCTTTCTTT
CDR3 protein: CASSFRGLGTEAFF

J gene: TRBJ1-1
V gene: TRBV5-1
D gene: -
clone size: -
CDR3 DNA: TGCGCCAGCAGCTTGCCACAGGACGTGAACACTGAAGCTTTCTTT
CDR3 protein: CASSLPQDVNTEAFF

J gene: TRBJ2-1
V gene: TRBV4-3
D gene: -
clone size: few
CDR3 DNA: TGCGCCAGCAGCCAAGGGAGGAGCGGAGCGGCCTCCTACAATGAGCAGTTCTTC
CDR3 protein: CASSQGRSGAASYNEQFF

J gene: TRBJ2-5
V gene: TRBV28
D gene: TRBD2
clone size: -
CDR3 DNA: TGTGCCAGCAGTTCTGCTAGCGGGGTTCGGGAGACCCAGTACTTC
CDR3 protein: CASSSASGVRETQYF

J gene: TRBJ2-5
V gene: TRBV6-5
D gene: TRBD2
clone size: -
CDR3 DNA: TGTGCCAGCAGTTACGGGACTAGCCCAGAACGGGAGACCCAGTACTTC
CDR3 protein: CASSYGTSPERETQYF

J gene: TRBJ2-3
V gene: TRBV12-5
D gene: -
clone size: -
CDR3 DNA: TGTGCTAGTGGTTTGCCCCCCTCTGGGCGGGGTACTAGCACAGATACGCAGTATTTT
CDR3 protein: CASGLPPSGRGTSTDTQYF

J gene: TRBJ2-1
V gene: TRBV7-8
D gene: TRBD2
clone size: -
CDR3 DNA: TGTGCCAGCATCCACACCGGACTAGCGGGGTTACTAGGCTCCTACAATGAGCAGTTCTTC
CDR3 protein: CASIHTGLAGLLGSYNEQFF

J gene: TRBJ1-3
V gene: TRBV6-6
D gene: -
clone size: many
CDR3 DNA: TGTGCCAGCAGGGACAGCGGAAACACCATATATTTT
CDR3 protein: CASRDSGNTIYF

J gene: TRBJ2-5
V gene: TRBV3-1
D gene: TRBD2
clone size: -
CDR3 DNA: TGTGCCAGCTGCCTCCTCCAGCGGGGGCCGCGCGGAAAGACCCAGTACTTC
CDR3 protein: CASCLLQRGPRGKTQYF

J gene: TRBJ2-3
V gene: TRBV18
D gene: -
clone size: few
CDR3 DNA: TGTGCCAGCTCACCACCGGATGGCAGGACCACAGATACGCAGTATTTT
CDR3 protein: CASSPPDGRTTDTQYF

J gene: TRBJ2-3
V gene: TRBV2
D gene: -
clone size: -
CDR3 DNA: TGTGCCAGCATAATCACCACAGATACGCAGTATTTT
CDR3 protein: CASIITTDTQYF

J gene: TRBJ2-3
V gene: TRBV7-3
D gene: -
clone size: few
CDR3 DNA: TGTGCCAGCAGCTTAAGTACGTTTCCAGATACGCAGTATTTT
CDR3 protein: CASSLSTFPDTQYF

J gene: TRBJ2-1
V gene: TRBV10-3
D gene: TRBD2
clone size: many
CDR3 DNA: TGTGCCATCAGTGACAGACTAGCGGGGTACAATGAGCAGTTCTTC
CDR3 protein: CAISDRLAGYNEQFF

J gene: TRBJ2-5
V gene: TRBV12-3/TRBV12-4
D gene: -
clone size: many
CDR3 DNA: TGTGCCAGCAGTTTCGGGGAAGGGACCCAGTACTTC
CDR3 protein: CASSFGEGTQYF

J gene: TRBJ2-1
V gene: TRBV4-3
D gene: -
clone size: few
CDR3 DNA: TGCGCCAGCAGCCGAGAGACTAGCCGGGGGCATGAGCAGTTCTTC
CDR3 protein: CASSRETSRGHEQFF

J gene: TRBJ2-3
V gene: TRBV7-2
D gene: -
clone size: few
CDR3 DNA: TGTGCCAGCAGCTTCGGGCGGCTCACAGATACGCAGTATTTT
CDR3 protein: CASSFGRLTDTQYF

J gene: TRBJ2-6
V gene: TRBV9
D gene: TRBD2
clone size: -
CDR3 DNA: TGTGCCAGCAGCGTAGAATCCCGACTAGCGGGCGTATCTGGGGCCAACGTCCTGACTTTC
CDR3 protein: CASSVESRLAGVSGANVLTF

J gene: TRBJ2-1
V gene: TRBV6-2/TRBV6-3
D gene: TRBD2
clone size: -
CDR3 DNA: TGTGCCAGCAGTTACTACGCGGGAGGCTTGGGGGAGCAGTTCTTC
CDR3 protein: CASSYYAGGLGEQFF

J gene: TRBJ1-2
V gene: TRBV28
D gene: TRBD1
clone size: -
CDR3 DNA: TGTGCCAGCAGTCACTCAGGGGGGCTGGGCGGCTACACCTTC
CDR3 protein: CASSHSGGLGGYTF

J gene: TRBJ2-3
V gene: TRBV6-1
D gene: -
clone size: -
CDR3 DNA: TGTGCCAGCAGTGCACAGGGACGTTCTAGCACAGATACGCAGTATTTT
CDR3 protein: CASSAQGRSSTDTQYF

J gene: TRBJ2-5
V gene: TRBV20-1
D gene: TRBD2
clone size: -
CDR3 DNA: TGCAGTGCTAGAGATTCTAGCGGGGGGAAAGAGACCCAGTACTTC
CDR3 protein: CSARDSSGGKETQYF

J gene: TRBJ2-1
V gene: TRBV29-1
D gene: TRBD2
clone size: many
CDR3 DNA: TGCAGCGTTGGAGGTCTAGCGGGAGGGGAGCAGTTCTTC
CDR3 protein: CSVGGLAGGEQFF

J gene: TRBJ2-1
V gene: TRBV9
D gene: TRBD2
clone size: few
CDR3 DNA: TGTGCCAGCAGCCCCGGCGGAGCGGGAGGGCCCCTGAGCTCCTACAATGAGCAGTTCTTC
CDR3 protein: CASSPGGAGGPLSSYNEQFF

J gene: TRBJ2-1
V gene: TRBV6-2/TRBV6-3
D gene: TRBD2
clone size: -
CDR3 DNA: TGTGCCAGCAGTCCACCGAACCGGGGAGCGGGAGGTGAGAATGAGCAGTTCTTC
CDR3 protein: CASSPPNRGAGGENEQFF

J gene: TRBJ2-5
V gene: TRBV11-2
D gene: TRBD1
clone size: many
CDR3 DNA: TGTGCCAGCAGCTTTCGAACGGGACAGGGGCAGGGGACCCAGTACTTC
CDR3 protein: CASSFRTGQGQGTQYF

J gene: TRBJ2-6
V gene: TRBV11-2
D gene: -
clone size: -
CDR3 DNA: TGTGCCAGCAGCCGGGACGGACTACAGCACTCTGGGGCCAACGGCCTGACTTTC
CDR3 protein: CASSRDGLQHSGANGLTF

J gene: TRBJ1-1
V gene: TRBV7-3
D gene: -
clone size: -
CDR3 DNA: TGTGCCAGCAGCTTAACGGACGTGAACACTGAAGCTTTCTTT
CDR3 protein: CASSLTDVNTEAFF

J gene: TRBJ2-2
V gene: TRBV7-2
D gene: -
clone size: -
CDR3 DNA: TGTGCCAGCAGCTATACCACCGGGGAGCTGTTTTTT
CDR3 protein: CASSYTTGELFF

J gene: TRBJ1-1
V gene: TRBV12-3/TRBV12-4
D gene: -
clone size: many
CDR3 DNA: TGTGCCAGCAGTTTTAGTATCGCCAGAAACTTT
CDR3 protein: CASSFSIARNF

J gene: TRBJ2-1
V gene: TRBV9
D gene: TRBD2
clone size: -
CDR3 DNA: TGTGCCAGCAGCGTAGGCGGGAGGGCCTACAATGAGCAGTTCTTC
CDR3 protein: CASSVGGRAYNEQFF

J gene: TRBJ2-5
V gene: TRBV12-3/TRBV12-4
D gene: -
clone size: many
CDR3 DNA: TGTGCCAGCGGTCGACGGAACCAAGAGACCCAGTACTTC
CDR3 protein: CASGRRNQETQYF

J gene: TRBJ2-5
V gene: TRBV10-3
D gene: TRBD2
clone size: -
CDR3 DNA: TGTGCCACCCGACGGGGCGGAGGACCTAGCGGGAGGAGAGAGACCCAGTACTTC
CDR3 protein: CATRRGGGPSGRRETQYF

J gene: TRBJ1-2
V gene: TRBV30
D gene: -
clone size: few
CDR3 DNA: TGTGCCGGGGCAGGTCGTTCTAACTATGGCTACACCTTC
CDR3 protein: CAGAGRSNYGYTF

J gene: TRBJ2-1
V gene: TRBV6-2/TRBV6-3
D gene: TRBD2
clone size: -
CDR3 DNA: TGTGCCAGCAGTGCAAGCCGGGCTAGCGGGATAAAGGAGGAGTTCTTC
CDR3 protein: CASSASRASGIKEEFF

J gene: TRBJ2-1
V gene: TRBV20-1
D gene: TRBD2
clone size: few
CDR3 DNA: TGCAGTGCTAGAGATCGGCTGCGCTTAGCGGGAGAAGGCAATGAGCAGTTCTTC
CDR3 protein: CSARDRLRLAGEGNEQFF